The 10 T cell receptor beta chains in this list originate from one sample, sequenced in a study of PD-1 blockade in classical Hodgkin lymphoma. Each patient's relapse followed autologous stem cell transplantation, and brentuximab vedotin exposure varied. Sequencing used immunoSEQ multiplex PCR; TCRdb keeps in-frame clones, though not all of them. The sample holds 90,000 to 100,000 clones, approximately 80% seen once. The source material was peripheral blood mononuclear cells (PBMCs), sampled before the second cycle of nivolumab. Every receptor here comes from a human donor with classical Hodgkin lymphoma.

This rearrangement joins TRBV19 to TRBJ2-7, with a possible D match to TRBD2 (5 bases). CDR3 length: 15 residues. V lost 5 bases, J lost 2 bases, and 16 bases lay in between. Germline V lookup: CDR1 LNHDA, CDR2 SQIVND (reference sequence). CDR3: CASSPRGSSTYEQYF. For the CDR3, the DNA is TGTGCCAGTAGTCCCCGGGGTAGCAGCACCTACGAGCAGTACTTC.

This clone was recorded a few times. J is TRBJ2-2 and V is TRBV5-1, with unresolved D. The CDR3 is made up of 12 amino acids. Germline assignment: CDR1 SGHRS and CDR2 YFSETQ. Trimming removed 0 bases at V and 8 bases at J, with 5 bases between. The CDR3 nucleotides are TGCGCCAGCAGCTTGGGTCTTGGGGAGCTGTTTTTT. Protein sequence: CASSLGLGELFF. Complete variable domain (other parts from reference TRBV5-1 and TRBJ2-2): KAGVTQTPRYLIKTRGQQVTLSCSPISGHRSVSWYQQTPGQGLQFLFEYFSETQRNKGNFPGRFSGRQFSNSRSEMNVSTLELGDSALYLCASSLGLGELFFGEGSRLTVL.

J is TRBJ1-5 and V is TRBV6-5, with TRBD1 as a possible D gene (6 bases). The CDR3 is 14 residues long. Germline V CDR1 and CDR2: MNHEY, SVGAGI. Between the trimmed V and J ends, which lost 11 bases and 1 base, there was a span of 15 bases. CDR3 in amino acids: CAAGGATSNQPQHF. As DNA, the CDR3 is TGTGCCGCCGGGGGGGCAACGAGCAATCAGCCCCAGCATTTT.

This clone has a handful of counts. The chain couples TRBV10-3 to TRBJ1-5; D is perhaps TRBD1 (6 bases). Trimming cost V 5 bases and J 1 base, with 9 bases left between them. Germline CDR1 reads ENHRY; CDR2 reads SYGVKD. CDR3 length equals 14 residues. CDR3 region: CAISQQGSNQPQHF. The CDR3 DNA is TGTGCCATCAGTCAACAGGGAAGCAATCAGCCCCAGCATTTT.

The chain carries TRBV29-1 and TRBJ2-1; TRBD2 is a possible D gene (5 bases). This CDR3 spans 16 amino acids. Trimming pared 4 bases from V and 0 bases from J, leaving 16 bases between. The germline gives CDR1 SQVTM, CDR2 ANQGSEA. CDR3 protein: CSVGVLEAASYNEQFF. CDR3 bases: TGCAGCGTTGGAGTATTGGAAGCGGCCTCCTACAATGAGCAGTTCTTC.

The V and J genes are TRBV2 and TRBJ2-7, with unresolved D. The CDR3 covers 13 residues. Germline lookup yields CDR1 SNHLY and CDR2 FYNNEI. V was cut by 3 bases and J by 6 bases, with 12 bases left in between. Here the CDR3 reads CASSDRLEFEQYF. DNA for the CDR3: TGTGCCAGCAGTGACAGGCTCGAGTTCGAGCAGTACTTC.

The V and J genes are TRBV7-2 and TRBJ1-2, with 8 bases that match TRBD1. The V gene's germline CDR1 is SGHTA and CDR2 FQGNSA. V was clipped by 4 bases and J by 4 bases; unmatched bases: 5. The CDR3 extends over 14 amino acids. DNA of the CDR3: TGTGCCAGCAGCTCCGGACAGGGACCCTATGGCTACACCTTC. The encoded protein is CASSSGQGPYGYTF.

The chain is built from TRBV5-4 and TRBJ2-7; D is tentatively TRBD1 or TRBD2 (7 bases each). Germline-derived CDR1 and CDR2 are SGHNT and YYREEE (reference sequence). The CDR3 has 17 amino acids. V lost 5 bases, J lost 2 bases, and 23 bases lay in between. CDR3 coding DNA: TGTGCCAGCAGTCGGGAGGTCTCCTCACAGGGGACCTACGAGCAGTACTTC. Translation gives CASSREVSSQGTYEQYF.

This chain connects TRBV27 to TRBJ2-1, with D possibly matching TRBD1 (6 bases). Germline V gene sequence: CDR1 MNHEY, CDR2 SMNVEV (reference sequence). V was clipped by 3 bases and J by 4 bases, with 13 bases between them. The CDR3 spans 15 residues. Here the CDR3 DNA reads TGTGCCAGCAGTTTTGACAGGTCCTCTTACAATGAGCAGTTCTTC. It encodes CASSFDRSSYNEQFF.

J is TRBJ2-3 and V is TRBV11-2; D remains unclear. Per the germline V gene, CDR1 is SGHAT and CDR2 is FQNNGV. The V end lost 4 bases, the J end lost 9 bases, and 14 bases lay between the germline ends. The CDR3 sequence is 13 residues long. The chain's CDR3 is CASSSLGRWTQYF. The DNA of the CDR3 is TGTGCCAGCAGCTCCCTGGGAAGGTGGACGCAGTATTTT. Together with reference TRBV11-2 and TRBJ2-3, the CDR3 gives the full variable domain: EAGVAQSPRYKIIEKRQSVAFWCNPISGHATLYWYQQILGQGPKLLIQFQNNGVVDDSQLPKDRFSAERLKGVDSTLKIQPAKLEDSAVYLCASSSLGRWTQYFGPGTRLTVL.